The rows below give T cell receptor beta chains drawn from one sample of a study of regulatory dendritic cells for organ transplantation. Antigen specificity for these receptors is unknown. Here immunoSEQ multiplex PCR was the method, and the copy in TCRdb shows in-frame clones only, minus some. This sample has approximately 10,000 clones, with about 85% found just once. Sample: memory CD4+ T cells from blood cultured with dendritic cells. Receptor source: a human donor in good health. Each CDR3 is given with its conserved first and last residue. Fields, in order: V gene, J gene, D gene, clone size, CDR3 DNA, CDR3 protein. A D gene is named only where the DNA matches it firmly. The size entry is marked missing in some rows and otherwise reads once, few, many or a size class.

TRBV18	TRBJ2-4	TRBD2	NA	TGTGCCAGCTCACCAACTAGCGGGGGTTCGGGAGCCAAAAACATTCAGTACTTC	CASSPTSGGSGAKNIQYF
TRBV7-9	TRBJ2-7	TRBD1	NA	TGTGCCAGTTCTCAGGGGGCATACGAGCAGTACTTC	CASSQGAYEQYF
TRBV7-8	TRBJ2-5	TRBD1	NA	TGTGCCAGCAGCCTATGGGACAGATTACAAGAGACCCAGTACTTC	CASSLWDRLQETQYF
TRBV7-9	TRBJ1-2	NA	NA	TGTGCCAGCAGCAACACCGGGGATTGGGGCTATGGCTACACCTTC	CASSNTGDWGYGYTF
TRBV9	TRBJ2-1	TRBD2	NA	TGTGCCAGCAGCGTAGAACGGGGGGGCGGTGAGCAGTTCTTC	CASSVERGGGEQFF
TRBV10-3	TRBJ1-1	NA	NA	TGTGCCATCAGTGATCAAGGGAAGGCTGAAGCTTTCTTT	CAISDQGKAEAFF
TRBV5-4	TRBJ1-2	NA	few	TGTGCCAGCAGCCAAGAGACAGGTCTTTTCAATGGCTACACCTTC	CASSQETGLFNGYTF
TRBV28	TRBJ2-7	TRBD2	NA	TGTGCCAGCAGAACCGCGGGGGGCGCCGCCAACTACGAGCAGTACTTC	CASRTAGGAANYEQYF
TRBV7-8	TRBJ2-5	NA	NA	TGTGCCAGCAGCTTTTACTCTCAAGAGACCCAGTACTTC	CASSFYSQETQYF
TRBV5-6	TRBJ1-2	NA	NA	TGTGCCAGCAGCCCCGGGACCTATGGCTACACCTTC	CASSPGTYGYTF
TRBV27	TRBJ1-4	NA	NA	TGTGCCAGCAGAGAGAATGAAAAACTGTTTTTT	CASRENEKLFF
TRBV7-2	TRBJ2-1	NA	few	TGTGCCAGCAGCTTTTCACCCCAGGGCTATGAGCAGTTCTTC	CASSFSPQGYEQFF
TRBV4-3	TRBJ2-3	NA	NA	TGCGCCAGCAGCCAAGATTCTAAGGGCCATGGGAGAGATACGCAGTATTTT	CASSQDSKGHGRDTQYF
TRBV10-1	TRBJ2-5	TRBD1	NA	TGCGCCAGCAGTAAGAGGGGGCCCCAAGAGACCCAGTACTTC	CASSKRGPQETQYF
TRBV18	TRBJ1-2	NA	NA	TGTGCCAGCTCACCACCGATGGCAGGGAACCATAACTATGGCTACACCTTC	CASSPPMAGNHNYGYTF
TRBV7-2	TRBJ2-3	NA	NA	TGTGCCAGCAGCTTAGACAGCACAGATACGCAGTATTTT	CASSLDSTDTQYF
TRBV7-2	TRBJ1-4	NA	NA	TGTGCCAGCAGCTTAGTAGTTTGGGGGAATGAAAAACTGTTTTTT	CASSLVVWGNEKLFF
TRBV7-3	TRBJ2-7	NA	NA	TGTGCCAGCAGCCCGGGGCCGGGCTACGAGCAGTACTTC	CASSPGPGYEQYF
TRBV5-1	TRBJ1-3	NA	NA	TGCGCCAGCAGCGCGGACATCGCCGGGGCTACACGAAACACCATATATTTT	CASSADIAGATRNTIYF
TRBV4-2	TRBJ2-7	TRBD1	NA	TGTGCCAGCAGCCAAGTTCTATTGGACAGGGAGAATAAGCAGTACTTC	CASSQVLLDRENKQYF
TRBV7-2	TRBJ2-3	TRBD2	NA	TGTGCCAGCAGCTGGGCCGGGACTAGCTTCACAGATACGCAGTATTTT	CASSWAGTSFTDTQYF
TRBV18	TRBJ1-2	NA	few	TGTGCCAGCTCACCGTCACAGGGAAGTGAGGGCTACACCTTC	CASSPSQGSEGYTF
TRBV2	TRBJ2-5	TRBD1	once	TGTGCCAGCAGTTGGACAGGGCAAGAGACCCAGTACTTC	CASSWTGQETQYF
TRBV7-2	TRBJ2-1	TRBD1	NA	TGTGCCAGCAGTTTAGGACAGGGTGGGTACAATGAGCAGTTCTTC	CASSLGQGGYNEQFF
TRBV4-2	TRBJ1-4	TRBD1	once	TGTGCCAGCAGCCAGGGACCGGGACAGGGGTTTGAAAAACTGTTTTTT	CASSQGPGQGFEKLFF
TRBV2	TRBJ1-5	NA	NA	TGTGCCAGCGCAGCAGATAGCAATCAGCCCCAGCATTTT	CASAADSNQPQHF